The text below deals with one T cell receptor (beta chain). Repertoires were generated with immunoSEQ multiplex PCR, while TCRdb's copy carries only in-frame clones and drops some. In the table there are under 95,000 clones, roughly 88% of which are singletons. The data are from a study of blood T cell repertoires in COVID-19. The wider study: Material from acute and convalescent COVID-19 was sourced from the United States, Italy and Spain.

The CDR3 is 18 residues long. The germline V gene has CDR1 SEHNR and CDR2 FQNEAQ (reference sequence). V lost 2 bases to trimming and J lost 4 bases; unmatched junction nucleotides: 12. Sequenced material: peripheral blood. The sequence derives from a woman of 80 years or more with COVID-19, enrolled during active disease. The V gene is TRBV7-9, the J gene TRBJ2-1, with 9 bases aligning to TRBD1. CDR3 loop: CASSLFSLGQGPYNEQFF. CDR3 in DNA: TGTGCCAGCAGCTTATTCTCTCTGGGACAGGGACCTTACAATGAGCAGTTCTTC.